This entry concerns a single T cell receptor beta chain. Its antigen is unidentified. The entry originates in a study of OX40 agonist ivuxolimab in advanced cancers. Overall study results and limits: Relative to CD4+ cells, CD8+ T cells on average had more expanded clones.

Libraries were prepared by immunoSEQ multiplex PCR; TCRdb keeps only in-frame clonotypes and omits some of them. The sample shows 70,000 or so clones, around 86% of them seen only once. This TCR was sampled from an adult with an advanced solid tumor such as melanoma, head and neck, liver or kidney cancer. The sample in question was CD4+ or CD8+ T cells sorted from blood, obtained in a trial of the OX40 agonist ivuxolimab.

DNA for the CDR3: TGTGCCAGCAGTTTATCCGGGCAGGGATATGAGACCCAGTACTTC. It translates to CASSLSGQGYETQYF. The chain combines TRBV27 with TRBJ2-5, with D possibly being TRBD1 (5 bases). V lost 0 bases, J lost 5 bases, and 13 bases lay in between. Germline-derived CDR1 and CDR2 are MNHEY and SMNVEV (reference sequence). The CDR3 contains 15 residues.